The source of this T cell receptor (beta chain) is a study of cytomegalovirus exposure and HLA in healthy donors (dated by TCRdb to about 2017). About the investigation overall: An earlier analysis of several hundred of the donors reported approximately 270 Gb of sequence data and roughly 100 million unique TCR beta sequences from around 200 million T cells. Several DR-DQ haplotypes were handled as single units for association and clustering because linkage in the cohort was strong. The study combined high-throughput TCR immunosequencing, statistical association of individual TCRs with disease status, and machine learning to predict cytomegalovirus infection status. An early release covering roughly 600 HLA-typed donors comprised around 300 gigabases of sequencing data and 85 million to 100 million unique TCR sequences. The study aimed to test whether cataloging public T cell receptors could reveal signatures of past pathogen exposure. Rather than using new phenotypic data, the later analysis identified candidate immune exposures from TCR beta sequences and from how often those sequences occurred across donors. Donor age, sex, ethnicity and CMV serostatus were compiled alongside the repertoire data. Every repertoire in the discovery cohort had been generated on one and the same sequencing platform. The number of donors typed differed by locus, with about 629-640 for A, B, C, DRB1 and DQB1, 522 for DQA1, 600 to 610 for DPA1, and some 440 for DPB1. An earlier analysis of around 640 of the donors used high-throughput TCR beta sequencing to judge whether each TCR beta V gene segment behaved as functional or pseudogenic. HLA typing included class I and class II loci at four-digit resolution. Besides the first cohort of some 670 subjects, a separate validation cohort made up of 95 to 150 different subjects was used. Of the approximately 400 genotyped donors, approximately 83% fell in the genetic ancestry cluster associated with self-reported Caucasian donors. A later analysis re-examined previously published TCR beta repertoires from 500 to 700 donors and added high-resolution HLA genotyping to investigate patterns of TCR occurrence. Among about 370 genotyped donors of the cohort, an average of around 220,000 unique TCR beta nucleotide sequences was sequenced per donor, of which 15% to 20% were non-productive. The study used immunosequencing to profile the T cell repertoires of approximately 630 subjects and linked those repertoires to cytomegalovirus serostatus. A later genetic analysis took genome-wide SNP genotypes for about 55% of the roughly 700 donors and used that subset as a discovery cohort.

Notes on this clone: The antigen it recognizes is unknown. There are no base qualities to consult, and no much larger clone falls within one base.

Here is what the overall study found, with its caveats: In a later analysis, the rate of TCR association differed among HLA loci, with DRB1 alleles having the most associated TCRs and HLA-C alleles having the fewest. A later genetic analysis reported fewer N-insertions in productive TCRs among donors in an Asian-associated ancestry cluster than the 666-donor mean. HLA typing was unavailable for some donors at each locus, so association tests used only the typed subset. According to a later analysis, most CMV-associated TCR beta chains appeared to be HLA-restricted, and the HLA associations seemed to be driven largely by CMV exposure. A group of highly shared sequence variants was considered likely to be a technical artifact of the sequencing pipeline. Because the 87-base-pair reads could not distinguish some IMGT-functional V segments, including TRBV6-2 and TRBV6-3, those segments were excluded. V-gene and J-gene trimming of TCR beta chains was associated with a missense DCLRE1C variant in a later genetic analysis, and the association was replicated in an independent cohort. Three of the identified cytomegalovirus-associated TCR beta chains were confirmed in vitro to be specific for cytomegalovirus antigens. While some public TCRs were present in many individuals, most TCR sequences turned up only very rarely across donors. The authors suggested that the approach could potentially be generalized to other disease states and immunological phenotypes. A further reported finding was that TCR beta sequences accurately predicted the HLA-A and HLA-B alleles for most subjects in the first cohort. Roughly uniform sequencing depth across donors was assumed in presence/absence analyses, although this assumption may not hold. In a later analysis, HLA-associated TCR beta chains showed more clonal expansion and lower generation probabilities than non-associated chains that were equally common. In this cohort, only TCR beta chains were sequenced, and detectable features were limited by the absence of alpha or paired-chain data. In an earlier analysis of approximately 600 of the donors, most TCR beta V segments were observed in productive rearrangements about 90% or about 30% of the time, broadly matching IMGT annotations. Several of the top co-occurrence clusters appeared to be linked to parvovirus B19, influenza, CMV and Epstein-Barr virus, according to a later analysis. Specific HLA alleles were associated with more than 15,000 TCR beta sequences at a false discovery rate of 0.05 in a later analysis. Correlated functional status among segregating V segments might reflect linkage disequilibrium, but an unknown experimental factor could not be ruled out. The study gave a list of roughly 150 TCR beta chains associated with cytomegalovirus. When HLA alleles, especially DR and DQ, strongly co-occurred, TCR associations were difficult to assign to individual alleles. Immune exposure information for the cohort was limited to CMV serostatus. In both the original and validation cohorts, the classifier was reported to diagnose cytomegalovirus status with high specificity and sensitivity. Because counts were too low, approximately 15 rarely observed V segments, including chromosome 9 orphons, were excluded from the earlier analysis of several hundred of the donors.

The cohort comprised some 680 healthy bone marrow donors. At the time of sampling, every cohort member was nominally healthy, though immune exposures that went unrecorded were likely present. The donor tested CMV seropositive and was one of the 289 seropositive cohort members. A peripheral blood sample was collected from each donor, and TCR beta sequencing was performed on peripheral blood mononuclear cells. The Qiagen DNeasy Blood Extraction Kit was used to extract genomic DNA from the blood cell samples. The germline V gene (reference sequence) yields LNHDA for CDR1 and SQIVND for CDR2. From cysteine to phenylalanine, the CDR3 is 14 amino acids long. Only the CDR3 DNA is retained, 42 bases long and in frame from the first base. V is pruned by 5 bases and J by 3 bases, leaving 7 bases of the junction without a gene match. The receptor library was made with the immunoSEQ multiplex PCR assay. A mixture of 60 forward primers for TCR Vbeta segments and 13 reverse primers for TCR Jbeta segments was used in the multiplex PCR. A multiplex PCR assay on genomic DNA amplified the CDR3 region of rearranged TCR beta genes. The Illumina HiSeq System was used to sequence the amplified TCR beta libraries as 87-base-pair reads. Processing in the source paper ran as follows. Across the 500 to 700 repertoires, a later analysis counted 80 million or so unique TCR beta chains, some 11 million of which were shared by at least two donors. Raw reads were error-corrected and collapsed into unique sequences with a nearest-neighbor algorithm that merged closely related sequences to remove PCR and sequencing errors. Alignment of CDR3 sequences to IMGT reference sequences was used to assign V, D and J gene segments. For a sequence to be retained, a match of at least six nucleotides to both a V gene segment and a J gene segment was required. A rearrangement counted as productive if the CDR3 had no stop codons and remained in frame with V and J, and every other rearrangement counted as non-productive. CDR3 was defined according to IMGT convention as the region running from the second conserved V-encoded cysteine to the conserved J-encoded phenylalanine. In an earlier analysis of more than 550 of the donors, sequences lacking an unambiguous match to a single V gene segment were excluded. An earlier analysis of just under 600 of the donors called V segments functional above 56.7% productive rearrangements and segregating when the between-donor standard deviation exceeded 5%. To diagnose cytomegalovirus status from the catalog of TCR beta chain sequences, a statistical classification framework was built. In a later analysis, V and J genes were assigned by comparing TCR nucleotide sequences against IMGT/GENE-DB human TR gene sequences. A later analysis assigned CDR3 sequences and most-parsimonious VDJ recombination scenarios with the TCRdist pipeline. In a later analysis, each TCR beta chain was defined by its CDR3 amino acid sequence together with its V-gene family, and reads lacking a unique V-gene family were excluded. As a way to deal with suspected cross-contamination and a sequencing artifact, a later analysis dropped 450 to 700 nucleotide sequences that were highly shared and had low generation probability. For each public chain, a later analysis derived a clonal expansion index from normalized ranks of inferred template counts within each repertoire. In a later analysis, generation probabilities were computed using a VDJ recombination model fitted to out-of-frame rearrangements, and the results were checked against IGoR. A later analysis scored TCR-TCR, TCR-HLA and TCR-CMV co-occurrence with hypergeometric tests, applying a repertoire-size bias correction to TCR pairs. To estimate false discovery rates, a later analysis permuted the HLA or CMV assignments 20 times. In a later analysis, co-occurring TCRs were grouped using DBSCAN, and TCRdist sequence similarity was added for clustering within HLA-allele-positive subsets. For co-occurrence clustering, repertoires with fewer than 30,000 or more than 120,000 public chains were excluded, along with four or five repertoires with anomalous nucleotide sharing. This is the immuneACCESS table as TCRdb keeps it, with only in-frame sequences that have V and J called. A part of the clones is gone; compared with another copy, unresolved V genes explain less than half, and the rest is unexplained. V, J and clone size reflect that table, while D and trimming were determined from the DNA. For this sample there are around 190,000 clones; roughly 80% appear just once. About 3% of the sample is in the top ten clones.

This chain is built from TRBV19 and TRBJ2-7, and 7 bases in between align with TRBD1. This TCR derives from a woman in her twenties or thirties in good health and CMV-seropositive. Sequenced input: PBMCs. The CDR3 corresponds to CASSSQDRIYEQYF. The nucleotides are TGTGCCAGTAGTTCCCAGGACAGGATCTACGAGCAGTACTTC.